The present TCR beta chain was sequenced within a study of T cell repertoires in cytomegalovirus infection. Study at large: A matching HLA type, together with CMV infection, was signaled by public TCR beta signatures.

Study-level findings and limits: CMV-specific HLA-C-restricted TCR beta clonotypes dominated the ex vivo response.

Germline values: CDR1 SQVTM, CDR2 ANQGSEA. V lost 0 bases to trimming and J lost 0 bases, with 17 bases between them. The CDR3 has 17 residues. Of note for this clonotype: Antigen specificity is unknown.

TCRdb recomputed calls from the reads with MiXCR, one row per CDR3 protein. The sample carries 490,000 or so distinct CDR3 sequences, about 11% recorded once. The receptor was derived from a human donor in good health (CMV status not recorded). Some clones in this sample may be carry-over from other donors' samples. Material: PBMCs. This chain links TRBV29-1 with TRBJ2-5; D is possibly TRBD1 (6 bases). This CDR3 is CSVEDLQGIGDQETQYF. The CDR3 DNA reads TGCAGCGTTGAAGATCTTCAGGGGATTGGGGACCAAGAGACCCAGTACTTC.